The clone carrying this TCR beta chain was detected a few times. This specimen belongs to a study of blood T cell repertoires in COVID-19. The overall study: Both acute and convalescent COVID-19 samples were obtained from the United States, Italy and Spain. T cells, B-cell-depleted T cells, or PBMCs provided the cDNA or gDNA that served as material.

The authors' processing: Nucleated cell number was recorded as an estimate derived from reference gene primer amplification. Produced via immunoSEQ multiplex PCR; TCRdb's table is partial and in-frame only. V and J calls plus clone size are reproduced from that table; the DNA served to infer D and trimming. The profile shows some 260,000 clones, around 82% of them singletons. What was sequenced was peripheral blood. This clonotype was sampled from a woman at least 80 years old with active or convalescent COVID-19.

The CDR3 here is CASSLAGSSYNEQFF. The CDR3 region has the DNA TGTGCCAGCAGCTTAGCGGGGAGCTCCTACAATGAGCAGTTCTTC. This sequence joins TRBV7-2 and TRBJ2-1; tentatively, D is TRBD2 (5 bases). The germline CDR1 and CDR2 sequences are SGHTA and FQGNSA. Trimming took off 0 bases at V and 0 bases at J, with 6 bases between the two ends. The CDR3 consists of 15 residues.